The sequence of this TCR beta chain was determined in a study of cytomegalovirus exposure and HLA in healthy donors. Study in general: Membership in the Caucasian-associated ancestry cluster was found for 81% of approximately 380 genotyped donors.

This clone appeared many times. The CDR3 spans 12 residues. V was pared by 8 bases and J by 3 bases, with 0 bases of the junction left unmatched. The germline gives CDR1 SGHNT, CDR2 YENEEA. Amplification used 60 Vbeta primers and 13 Jbeta primers. This table comes from immunoSEQ multiplex PCR, and its TCRdb copy is limited to in-frame clones, with some not included. Of 120,000 to 150,000 clones in the sample, roughly 73% were seen once. This receptor was obtained from a female donor in good health and CMV-seronegative. The rearrangement joins TRBV11-3 to TRBJ1-1; 10 positions agree with TRBD1. Sequencing was carried out using PBMCs. CDR3 amino acids: CASGQGDTEAFF. CDR3 bases: TGTGCCAGCGGACAGGGGGACACTGAAGCTTTCTTT.